These T cell receptor beta chains were read from a single sample in a study of coeliac disease. Only in-frame clones appear in the TCRdb table, and some are missing; sequencing was by immunoSEQ multiplex PCR. This table holds approximately 9,000 clones, over 60% found once. Sequencing input: lamina propria lymphocytes from the gut. The receptor set was obtained from a woman in her sixties or seventies with celiac disease. Each CDR3 is given with its conserved first and last residue. D genes are given only for firm matches. The listing skips clone size in some rows; elsewhere it reads once, few, many or a size class.

>TRBD2|-|TRBV6-5|TRBJ2-1
CASSLAGGDYNEQFF
TGTGCCAGCAGTTTAGCGGGAGGGGACTACAATGAGCAGTTCTTC
>-|-|TRBV11-2|TRBJ2-2
CASSFSSGELFF
TGTGCCAGCAGCTTTTCCTCCGGGGAGCTGTTTTTT
>-|-|TRBV19|TRBJ2-7
CASSMAGSYEQYF
TGTGCCAGTAGTATGGCGGGAAGCTACGAGCAGTACTTC
>TRBD2|-|TRBV18|TRBJ2-5
CASSPGTSLKTQYF
TGTGCCAGCTCACCCGGGACTAGTTTAAAGACCCAGTACTTC
>-|-|TRBV30|TRBJ1-1
CAWSVPGMRAFF
TGTGCCTGGAGTGTACCAGGAATGAGAGCTTTCTTT
>-|-|TRBV7-3|TRBJ2-7
CASSLDRTAEQYF
TGTGCCAGCAGCTTAGATCGTACAGCCGAGCAGTACTTC
>-|-|TRBV30|TRBJ2-7
CAWESPLSYEQYF
TGTGCCTGGGAGAGTCCCTTATCCTACGAGCAGTACTTC
>-|-|TRBV5-4|TRBJ2-7
CASSLVQAQSYEQYF
TGTGCCAGCAGCTTGGTTCAGGCACAATCCTACGAGCAGTACTTC
>-|-|TRBV18|TRBJ1-4
CASSPSGHMGGEKLFF
TGTGCCAGCTCACCAAGTGGACATATGGGAGGGGAAAAACTGTTTTTT
>-|-|TRBV6-5|TRBJ1-5
CASRTSGGQPQHF
TGTGCCAGCAGGACCTCGGGGGGTCAGCCCCAGCATTTT
>TRBD2|-|TRBV10-3|TRBJ2-7
CAISESPLGTSGSYEQYF
TGTGCCATCAGTGAGTCTCCCCTGGGCACTAGCGGGAGTTACGAGCAGTACTTC
>-|-|TRBV15|TRBJ2-3
CATSRDRGQGGSGIADTQYF
TGTGCCACCAGCAGAGATCGGGGCCAGGGGGGTTCCGGAATCGCAGATACGCAGTATTTT
>TRBD2|-|TRBV27|TRBJ2-7
CASSFSGEAYEQYF
TGTGCCAGCAGTTTCAGCGGGGAAGCGTACGAGCAGTACTTC
>-|few|TRBV7-9|TRBJ2-7
CASSLVQNEQYF
TGTGCCAGCAGCTTAGTACAGAACGAGCAGTACTTC
>-|once|TRBV5-4|TRBJ2-2
CASSRQNTGELFF
TGTGCCAGCAGCCGACAGAACACCGGGGAGCTGTTTTTT
>TRBD2|-|TRBV5-1|TRBJ2-7
CASSSGTSGSGGRF
TGCGCCAGCAGCTCCGGGACTAGCGGGAGCGGGGGGCGGTTC
>TRBD1|-|TRBV2|TRBJ2-7
CASTHRDRYEQYF
TGTGCCAGCACCCACCGGGACAGATACGAGCAGTACTTC
>-|-|TRBV27|TRBJ2-1
CASISAYNEQFF
TGTGCCAGCATATCCGCCTACAATGAGCAGTTCTTC
>-|few|TRBV5-1|TRBJ2-7
CASSKGVGEQYF
TGCGCCAGCAGCAAAGGGGTCGGGGAGCAGTACTTC
>-|-|TRBV19|TRBJ2-1
CASSSYAYNEQFF
TGTGCCAGCTCCTCCTACGCCTACAATGAGCAGTTCTTC
>TRBD2|few|TRBV5-4|TRBJ2-7
CASSLGLAGGALYEQYF
TGTGCCAGCAGCTTGGGACTAGCGGGAGGGGCCCTCTACGAGCAGTACTTC
>TRBD1|-|TRBV6-6|TRBJ1-1
CASSYSRGPNTEAFF
TGTGCCAGCAGTTACTCCAGGGGGCCCAACACTGAAGCTTTCTTT
>-|-|TRBV2|TRBJ1-2
CASSEWEGGYGYTF
TGTGCCAGCAGTGAATGGGAGGGCGGGTATGGCTACACCTTC
>-|-|TRBV2|TRBJ2-7
CASIDGLSYEQYF
TGTGCCAGCATTGATGGGCTCTCCTACGAGCAGTACTTC
>-|-|TRBV5-1|TRBJ2-4
CASSPGVAKNIQYF
TGCGCCAGCAGCCCGGGGGTAGCCAAAAACATTCAGTACTTC
>TRBD1|-|TRBV4-1|TRBJ1-3
CASTQGGGRAGNTIYF
TGCGCCAGCACCCAGGGGGGGGGCCGCGCTGGAAACACCATATATTTT
>-|-|TRBV19|TRBJ1-2
CASSVGYKGYGYTF
TGTGCCAGTAGTGTGGGCTACAAGGGGTATGGCTACACCTTC
>-|-|TRBV28|TRBJ1-2
CASSLGRNYGYTF
TGTGCCAGCAGTTTAGGGAGAAACTATGGCTACACCTTC
>TRBD2|-|TRBV4-1|TRBJ2-3
CASSQELARTDTQYF
TGCGCCAGCAGCCAAGAACTAGCGCGCACAGATACGCAGTATTTT
>-|-|TRBV27|TRBJ1-2
CASSSHGGRGYTF
TGTGCCAGCAGTTCCCATGGAGGGCGGGGCTACACCTTC
>-|few|TRBV5-1|TRBJ2-5
CASSRPRMGGQETQYF
TGCGCCAGCAGCAGGCCTCGGATGGGGGGTCAAGAGACCCAGTACTTC